This T cell receptor (beta chain) came from a study of radiotherapy plus CTLA-4 blockade in lung cancer. Study in general: Patients showed objective responses in roughly 18% of cases, and disease control was achieved by approximately 30%.

The study, taken as a whole, reports: The authors reported that early blood T cell clone dynamics, with interferon-beta, best predicted response. Tumor-origin TCR clones grew in blood after radiotherapy plus ipilimumab.

A remark on this clone: Its antigen remains unidentified.

Those patients who had chemo-refractory metastatic non-small-cell lung cancer were given focal radiation along with CTLA-4 blockade through ipilimumab. Libraries were prepared by immunoSEQ multiplex PCR; TCRdb keeps only in-frame clonotypes and omits some of them. This table has tens of thousands of clones, around 85% appearing once. Germline V CDR1 and CDR2: MGHDK, SYGVNS. V trimming: 6 bases; J trimming: 3 bases; junction bases outside the gene matches: 11. The CDR3 runs to 16 residues. The rearrangement uses TRBV25-1 and TRBJ2-1; 7 bases align to TRBD2. The TCR originated in a human donor with non-small cell lung cancer who had a partial response to radiotherapy plus ipilimumab. Source: peripheral blood, taken from a patient treated with radiotherapy plus ipilimumab. CDR3: CASREARAGSYNEQFF. DNA for the CDR3: TGTGCCAGCAGGGAGGCCCGAGCGGGAAGCTACAATGAGCAGTTCTTC.